This T cell receptor beta chain appears in the sequencing data of a study of cytomegalovirus exposure and HLA in healthy donors. Amplification used 60 Vbeta primers and 13 Jbeta primers. The data were produced by immunoSEQ multiplex PCR, yet TCRdb's version contains in-frame clones alone and is incomplete. The top ten hold 2.8% of the sample, which has fewer than 150,000 clones, around 78% seen once. Specimen: PBMCs. This clonotype originated in a male donor in good health and CMV-seronegative.

In DNA, the CDR3 is TGTGCCAGCAGTCCAGGGGGACAGGGCCTGATTCAGTACTTC. This gives the protein CASSPGGQGLIQYF. The chain uses TRBV27 and TRBJ2-4; TRBD1 aligns across 9 bases. Germline assignment: CDR1 MNHEY and CDR2 SMNVEV (reference sequence). The CDR3 has 14 amino acids. V shed 5 bases and J 10 bases; nucleotides not matched to a gene: 9.